The 18 T cell receptor beta chains listed next were all sequenced from one sample in a study of PD-1 blockade in classical Hodgkin lymphoma. All the patients suffered relapse after autologous stem cell transplantation, and brentuximab vedotin exposure differed. Repertoires were generated with immunoSEQ multiplex PCR, while TCRdb's copy carries only in-frame clones and drops some. The sample consists of tens of thousands of clones, roughly 70% of them appearing once. Sequences were derived from peripheral blood mononuclear cells (PBMCs), sampled at baseline. These receptor sequences come from a human donor with classical Hodgkin lymphoma.

The chain is built from TRBV7-3 and TRBJ2-7, with 8 nucleotides matching TRBD2. V lost 5 bases, J lost 6 bases, and 15 bases stayed unmatched. Germline lookup yields CDR1 SGHTA and CDR2 FQGTGA. This CDR3 is 16 amino acids long. DNA for the CDR3: TGTGCCAGCAGCCCCTCGGGGAATAGCGGGGATTCCGAGCAGTACTTC. Its protein product is CASSPSGNSGDSEQYF. The full variable domain, completed using reference TRBV7-3 and TRBJ2-7, is GAGVSQTPSNKVTEKGKYVELRCDPISGHTALYWYRQSLGQGPEFLIYFQGTGAADDSGLPNDRFFAVRPEGSVSTLKIQRTERGDSAVYLCASSPSGNSGDSEQYFGPGTRLTVT.

This clone was counted only a few times. This same CDR3 is encoded by further DNA sequences in the sample. The rearrangement uses TRBV30 and TRBJ1-5; TRBD1 might be the D (6 bases). CDR3 length: 14 residues. Germline assignment: CDR1 GTSNPN and CDR2 SVGIG (reference sequence). V lost 0 bases and J lost 4, with 10 bases in between. The CDR3 spells CAWSVPQGNQPQHF. The CDR3 DNA is TGTGCCTGGAGTGTACCCCAGGGGAATCAGCCCCAGCATTTT.

This chain connects TRBV25-1 to TRBJ2-1; D might be TRBD2 (6 bases). Looked up from germline, CDR1 is MGHDK and CDR2 is SYGVNS. The V end lost 3 bases, the J end lost 5 bases, and 17 bases lay between the germline ends. This CDR3 has 16 residues. The CDR3, as DNA: TGTGCCAGCAGTGATTCCGGGACTCCACCTAACAATGAGCAGTTCTTC. Translating gives CASSDSGTPPNNEQFF.

V gene TRBV27 combines with J gene TRBJ2-7, with 8 bases matching TRBD1. The J segment lost 0 bases and the V segment lost 2 bases, leaving 3 bases of the junction unmatched. Germline V lookup: CDR1 MNHEY, CDR2 SMNVEV (reference sequence). This CDR3 has 15 amino acids. Here the CDR3 DNA reads TGTGCCAGCAGTTTAGGGACAGGAAGCTCCTACGAGCAGTACTTC. This codes for CASSLGTGSSYEQYF.

V gene TRBV7-9 combines with J gene TRBJ1-6; weak D call: TRBD1 (5 bases). Trimming removed 7 bases from V and 5 bases from J, with 24 bases in between. The CDR3 consists of 18 residues. Germline CDR1 is SEHNR and CDR2 is FQNEAQ (reference sequence). The CDR3 sequence: CASNRNSGGSFNNSPLHF. CDR3 bases: TGTGCCAGCAATCGGAACAGCGGGGGATCCTTTAATAATTCACCCCTCCACTTT.

CDR3: CSVVSSGNTIYF. The CDR3 nucleotides read TGCAGCGTTGTGAGCTCTGGAAACACCATATATTTT. This chain connects TRBV29-1 to TRBJ1-3; D remains ambiguous. V shed 4 bases and J shed 0 bases, with 4 bases lying between them. The CDR3 length is 12 residues. From germline, CDR1 is SQVTM and CDR2 ANQGSEA.

This clone appeared once. V gene TRBV7-3 combines with J gene TRBJ2-2; 9 nucleotides agree with TRBD1. This CDR3 region has 17 residues. V lost 2 bases to trimming and J lost 8 bases; unmatched junction nucleotides: 12. Germline assignment: CDR1 SGHTA and CDR2 FQGTGA. DNA of the CDR3: TGTGCCAGCAGCTTACTCTTTACAGGGGGCGAGACTGGGGAGCTGTTTTTT. It encodes CASSLLFTGGETGELFF.

The chain has TRBV11-3 and TRBJ2-5; either TRBD1 or TRBD2 may supply D (7 bases each). The CDR3 is 16 residues long. With 5 bases removed from V and 5 bases from J, the gap between germline ends came to 21 bases. CDR1 is SGHNT and CDR2 is YENEEA in the germline V gene. The CDR3 loop reads CASSTQGGRESETQYF. The CDR3 nucleotides read TGTGCCAGCAGCACCCAGGGGGGGCGCGAGTCGGAGACCCAGTACTTC.

Only a few counts were recorded for this clone. The rearrangement links TRBV2 to TRBJ1-3; 11 bases are a match to TRBD1. CDR1 and CDR2 from the germline V gene are SNHLY and FYNNEI. Trimming cost V 4 bases and J 7 bases; bases outside gene matches: 6. This CDR3 spans 15 amino acids. CDR3 sequence: CASSGPRTGGNTIYF. CDR3 nucleotides: TGTGCCAGCAGTGGCCCGAGGACAGGGGGCAACACCATATATTTT.

The chain couples TRBV28 to TRBJ1-2; D is unclear. Germline loops: CDR1 MDHEN, CDR2 SYDVKM. V lost 8 bases and J 4 bases, leaving 8 bases between the germline ends. CDR3 size: 11 residues. In DNA, the CDR3 is TGTGCCAGCCAAAGTTTCTATGGCTACACCTTC. The encoded protein is CASQSFYGYTF.

This clone has only a few counts. V is TRBV7-2 and J is TRBJ1-4; the D gene is possibly TRBD1 (6 bases). The CDR3 has 15 amino acids. Trimming took off 5 bases at V and 4 bases at J, with 14 bases between the two ends. CDR1 SGHTA and CDR2 FQGNSA come from the germline V gene. CDR3 bases: TGTGCCAGCAGCCCGGGGGCGGGGCTTAATGAAAAACTGTTTTTT. Protein product: CASSPGAGLNEKLFF.

V is TRBV19 and J is TRBJ2-1; 9 nucleotides align to TRBD2. This CDR3 contains 14 residues. With 5 bases clipped from V and 7 bases from J, the junction kept 6 bases outside the gene matches. Germline assignment: CDR1 LNHDA and CDR2 SQIVND (reference sequence). In DNA form, the CDR3 reads TGTGCCAGTAGTGGGGGACTAGCATTGAATGAGCAGTTCTTC. It translates to CASSGGLALNEQFF.

The V gene is TRBV6-5, the J gene TRBJ1-1, with a possible D match to TRBD1 (5 bases). V shed 7 bases and J shed 7 bases, with 19 bases lying between them. From germline, CDR1 is MNHEY and CDR2 SVGAGI. The CDR3 is 14 amino acids. CDR3 nucleotides: TGTGCCAGCATAGGGGACGGCCACCGGGGTGAAGCTTTCTTT. It specifies CASIGDGHRGEAFF.

The CDR3 here is CASSESHLEWCTDTQYF. CDR3 sequence (DNA): TGTGCCAGCAGTGAATCCCACTTAGAGTGGTGCACAGATACGCAGTATTTT. The gene calls are TRBV25-1 and TRBJ2-3; D is ambiguous. The germline V and J ends were trimmed by 1 base and 1 base, with 15 bases remaining between them. This CDR3 region has 17 residues. The germline CDR1 and CDR2 sequences are MGHDK and SYGVNS.

The V gene is TRBV19, the J gene TRBJ2-1; TRBD2 matches at 7 bases. Germline CDR1 reads LNHDA; CDR2 reads SQIVND (reference sequence). The V segment lost 7 bases and the J segment 8 bases; nucleotides outside the gene matches: 11. This CDR3 has 14 amino acids. CDR3 sequence (DNA): TGTGCCAGTATGGGGGAGGGGACTCTCTATGAGCAGTTCTTC. Residues: CASMGEGTLYEQFF.

The chain joins TRBV5-1 to TRBJ1-3; perhaps TRBD1 as D (6 bases). CDR3 length: 16 amino acids. Trimming cost V 4 bases and J 0 bases, with 14 bases left between them. CDR1 is SGHRS, CDR2 YFSETQ, per germline. Here the CDR3 reads CASSPGTTSSGNTIYF. The DNA for the CDR3 is TGCGCCAGCAGCCCCGGGACAACGAGCTCTGGAAACACCATATATTTT.

The chain is built from TRBV6-5 and TRBJ1-1; D unresolved. Germline assignment: CDR1 MNHEY and CDR2 SVGAGI. V lost 6 bases to trimming and J lost 6 bases, with 8 bases between them. This CDR3 spans 11 amino acids. The CDR3 nucleotides are TGTGCCAGCAGCGACGGGGCTGAAGCTTTCTTT. As protein: CASSDGAEAFF.

V usage is TRBV28 and J usage is TRBJ1-5, with 8 bases matching TRBD1. CDR1 and CDR2 (germline): MDHEN, SYDVKM. Germline trimming cut 5 bases from V and 3 bases from J; bases unmatched to any gene: 9. The CDR3 is made up of 16 amino acids. The CDR3 loop is CASSTPRTGSNQPQHF. In DNA form, the CDR3 reads TGTGCCAGCAGTACTCCGCGGACAGGGTCCAATCAGCCCCAGCATTTT.